One sample yielded the 8 T cell receptor beta chains listed below, sequenced in a study of blood T cell repertoires in COVID-19. Repertoires were generated with immunoSEQ multiplex PCR, while TCRdb's copy carries only in-frame clones and drops some. The data hold about 180,000 clones, with around 88% observed a single time. Source material: peripheral blood. The receptors here all came from a woman aged 25-40 years with acute or convalescent COVID-19.

The chain joins TRBV27 to TRBJ1-2; the match to TRBD1 covers 12 bases. Germline CDR1 reads MNHEY; CDR2 reads SMNVEV (reference sequence). The CDR3 totals 16 residues. Trimming removed 0 bases from V and 8 bases from J; junction bases left unmatched: 7. As DNA, the CDR3 is TGTGCCAGCAGTTTATCGTACCGGGACAGGGGGCGAGGCTACACCTTC. It codes for CASSLSYRDRGRGYTF.

CDR3 in amino acids: CASSPNGEEYGYTF. The CDR3, as DNA: TGTGCCAGCTCACCAAACGGGGAGGAGTATGGCTACACCTTC. The V and J genes are TRBV18 and TRBJ1-2; D ambiguous. The V and J ends lost 2 bases and 5 bases respectively, with 12 bases between them. The germline V gene encodes CDR1 KGHSH and CDR2 LQKENI. CDR3 length equals 14 residues.

This chain connects TRBV7-9 to TRBJ1-4; TRBD1 aligns across 7 bases. The germline V gene encodes CDR1 SEHNR and CDR2 FQNEAQ (reference sequence). Trimming cost V 5 bases and J 9 bases; bases outside gene matches: 9. CDR3 length: 14 amino acids. This CDR3 is CASSPGQDPQKLFF. Written as DNA, the CDR3 is TGTGCCAGCAGCCCAGGACAGGATCCGCAAAAACTGTTTTTT. Full variable domain (missing parts from reference TRBV7-9 and TRBJ1-4): DTGVSQNPRHKITKRGQNVTFRCDPISEHNRLYWYRQTLGQGPEFLTYFQNEAQLEKSRLLSDRFSAERPKGSFSTLEIQRTEQGDSAMYLCASSPGQDPQKLFFGSGTQLSVL.

The chain combines TRBV6-5 with TRBJ2-2; D remains unclear. This CDR3 region has 15 residues. The V gene's germline CDR1 is MNHEY and CDR2 SVGAGI. The V and J ends lost 6 bases and 0 bases respectively, with 11 bases between them. The CDR3 DNA follows: TGTGCCAGCAGCCTCACAGCTACGAACACCGGGGAGCTGTTTTTT. It specifies CASSLTATNTGELFF.

CDR3 bases: TGCGCCAGCAGCTTGCGGGAGTCGATTACCGGGGAGCTGTTTTTT. It encodes CASSLRESITGELFF. The rearrangement uses TRBV5-1 and TRBJ2-2; tentative D call: TRBD2 (6 bases). Trimming removed 1 base from V and 5 bases from J, with 12 bases in between. CDR1 and CDR2 (germline): SGHRS, YFSETQ. This CDR3 is 15 amino acids long.

The chain is built from TRBV3-1 (or the pseudogene TRBV3-2) and TRBJ1-6; no clear D gene. CDR3 length: 12 amino acids. The V end lost 1 base, the J end lost 7 bases, and 2 bases lay between the germline ends. CDR1 LGHDT and CDR2 YNNKEL come from the germline V gene (reference sequence). CDR3 sequence (DNA): TGTGCCAGCAGCCAAGTAAATTCACCCCTCCACTTT. Its translation: CASSQVNSPLHF.

CDR3 sequence reads: CASSYAAVGGYTF. CDR3 sequence (DNA): TGTGCCAGCAGTTACGCAGCGGTGGGTGGCTACACCTTC. V is TRBV6-5 and J is TRBJ1-2; D not certain. Germline CDR1 MNHEY, CDR2 SVGAGI. Trimming left V 2 bases short and J 7 bases short, with 11 bases between. There are 13 residues in the CDR3.

V usage is TRBV10-2 and J usage is TRBJ2-4; D possibly corresponds to TRBD1 (5 bases). The germline V gene has CDR1 WSHSY and CDR2 SAAADI. This CDR3 comprises 15 residues. V lost 6 bases, J lost 0 bases, and 12 bases lay in between. This CDR3 is CASSPTVRAKNIQYF. The CDR3 DNA reads as TGCGCCAGCAGCCCGACAGTACGAGCCAAAAACATTCAGTACTTC.